These 16 T cell receptor beta chains were all obtained from the same sample, sequenced in a study of regulatory T cells in long-lasting Graves disease. iRepertoire HTBI primers and Arm-PCR of CDR3 regions built TCR beta libraries. Via MiXCR, TCRdb re-called the multiplex PCR reads, giving one row per CDR3 protein. The data show 680,000 or so distinct CDR3 sequences, 15% to 20% seen once. Time point reported: newly diagnosed GD, antithyroid drugs for less than 3 months. Preparation of the TCR library used RNA extracted from PBMCs. These same records also appear under a second study, on T cells in Graves' hyperthyroidism and ophthalmopathy.

The sample was peripheral blood mononuclear cells (PBMCs), taken at new diagnosis, from a patient treated with antithyroid drugs. The receptors here all came from a woman aged 25-40 years with Graves disease.

This clonotype was seen once. This sequence joins TRBV3-1 and TRBJ2-1, with TRBD2 matching 14 bases. TRBJ2-4 explains the end of the DNA better; the J call may be wrong. This CDR3 region has 16 residues. The germline CDR1 and CDR2 sequences are LGHDT and YNNKEL (reference sequence). The CDR3: CASSWGLAGEKNIQYF. In nucleotides, the CDR3 is TGTGCCAGCAGCTGGGGACTAGCGGGAGAGAAAAACATTCAGTACTTC.

This clonotype was seen a handful of times. The gene calls are TRBV9 and TRBJ2-5; D might be TRBD2 (5 bases). V lost 0 bases and J lost 2, with 14 bases in between. The CDR3 runs 16 residues. CDR1 and CDR2 (germline): SGDLS, YYNGEE. The CDR3 region is CASSVAARGNQETQYF. The DNA for the CDR3 is TGTGCCAGCAGCGTAGCTGCTCGGGGAAATCAAGAGACCCAGTACTTC.

This chain uses TRBV30 with TRBJ1-1; TRBD1 matches at 8 bases. CDR3 length: 12 residues. Germline V gene lookup returns CDR1 GTSNPN and CDR2 SVGIG (reference sequence). The trim removed 2 bases at V and 10 bases at J, leaving 6 bases unmatched. The CDR3 here is CAWSPGQGAAFF. The CDR3 nucleotides read TGTGCCTGGAGTCCAGGACAGGGAGCAGCTTTCTTT.

This chain's CDR3 is CASSGTAQGYVVYF. CDR3 nucleotides: TGTGCCAGCAGCGGGACCGCGCAAGGGTACGTGGTATATTTT. This sequence joins TRBV9 and TRBJ1-3; D gene uncertain. Germline V gene sequence: CDR1 SGDLS, CDR2 YYNGEE. The V end lost 3 bases, the J end lost 14 bases, and 21 bases lay between the germline ends. The CDR3 extends over 14 amino acids.

This clonotype has a handful of counts. The J gene is TRBJ2-2, the V gene TRBV5-1; a weak D match, TRBD2 (5 bases). Trimming shortened V by 0 bases and J by 2 bases, and 8 bases separated the two germline ends. From germline, CDR1 is SGHRS and CDR2 YFSETQ. This CDR3 contains 15 residues. This CDR3 is CASSLVRVNTGELFF. The CDR3 region has the DNA TGCGCCAGCAGCTTGGTGCGGGTAAACACCGGGGAGCTGTTTTTT.

This clonotype was found many times. The chain couples TRBV27 to TRBJ1-2; tentatively, D is TRBD1 (6 bases). The V end lost 5 bases, the J end lost 8 bases, and 15 bases lay between the germline ends. The CDR3 has 13 amino acids. From germline, CDR1 is MNHEY and CDR2 SMNVEV (reference sequence). The CDR3 sequence is CASSQGGRVGYTF. CDR3 bases: TGTGCCAGCAGTCAAGGGGGGAGGGTCGGCTACACCTTC.

This clonotype occurred a few times. This chain connects TRBV20-1 to TRBJ2-1, with a weak D call TRBD2 (6 bases). The CDR3 is 16 amino acids. V lost 6 bases to trimming and J lost 0 bases, with 18 bases between them. From germline, CDR1 is DFQATT and CDR2 SNEGSKA (reference sequence). The chain's CDR3 is CSAPDVAGSSYNEQFF. The DNA of the CDR3 is TGCAGTGCCCCGGACGTCGCGGGGAGCTCCTACAATGAGCAGTTCTTC.

This clonotype was picked up a small number of times. This chain uses TRBV9 with TRBJ2-5; 14 positions match TRBD2. This CDR3 has 16 residues. Germline CDR1 and CDR2: SGDLS and YYNGEE. Trimming removed 0 bases from V and 4 bases from J; junction bases left unmatched: 2. The CDR3 protein is CASSVVGTSGGETQYF. The CDR3 DNA reads TGTGCCAGCAGCGTAGTTGGGACTAGCGGGGGAGAGACCCAGTACTTC.

A note on this clonotype: An end of the junction differs from the germline gene, which may be a read error. The chain uses TRBV7-6 and TRBJ1-1; D not certain. CDR1 is SGHVS and CDR2 is FNYEAQ in the germline V gene. The CDR3 consists of 14 residues. CDR3 residues: CASSSGSVGTEAFF. As DNA, the CDR3 is TGTGCCAGCAGCTCAGGTTCGGTTGGCACTGAAGCCTTCTTT.

This clonotype was counted many times. J is TRBJ2-7 and V is TRBV6-1; D not certain. Deletions cut 2 bases from V and 6 bases from J, with 17 bases between. From germline, CDR1 is MNHNS and CDR2 SASEGT. The CDR3 has 15 amino acids. The CDR3 protein is CASSEIEGFSFEQYF. The CDR3 DNA follows: TGTGCCAGCAGTGAAATAGAAGGGTTCTCTTTCGAGCAGTACTTC.

V gene TRBV9 combines with J gene TRBJ1-2; no clear D. The CDR3 contains 14 residues. The V gene lost 6 bases and the J gene lost 10 bases, with 22 bases spanning the gap. Per the germline V gene, CDR1 is SGDLS and CDR2 is YYNGEE. The CDR3 region is CASKRSRTARDYTF. The CDR3 DNA follows: TGTGCCAGCAAGCGTAGTCGGACGGCCCGGGACTACACCTTC.

There are a few counts of this clonotype. This rearrangement joins TRBV13 to TRBJ2-2; D is unclear. Germline CDR1 is PRHDT and CDR2 is FYEKMQ (reference sequence). Trimming removed 2 bases at V and 6 bases at J, with 10 bases between. The CDR3 loop spans 14 amino acids. Written as DNA, the CDR3 is TGTGCCAGCAGCTTAACGGAGTACGCCGGGGAGCTGTTTTTT. This translates into CASSLTEYAGELFF.

This clonotype was observed a few times. The chain recombines TRBV6-1 with TRBJ2-1, with D perhaps TRBD2 (6 bases). The CDR3 totals 15 residues. V was cut by 11 bases and J by 0 bases, with 17 bases left in between. The germline V gene encodes CDR1 MNHNS and CDR2 SASEGT. This CDR3 is CAGTEGLDSYNEQFF. In nucleotides, the CDR3 is TGTGCCGGCACGGAGGGCCTGGACTCCTACAATGAGCAGTTCTTC.

This clonotype was seen at least ten times. The rearrangement links TRBV19 to TRBJ1-5, with TRBD1 identical over 9 bases. CDR3 length: 15 amino acids. The V segment lost 6 bases and the J segment 7 bases; nucleotides outside the gene matches: 10. Germline V gene sequence: CDR1 LNHDA, CDR2 SQIVND (reference sequence). The CDR3 loop is CASSPQTGGGQPQHF. For the CDR3, the DNA is TGTGCCAGTAGCCCGCAGACAGGGGGTGGCCAGCCCCAGCATTTT.

This clonotype turned up a few times. The chain employs TRBV3-1 and TRBJ1-5; D is perhaps TRBD1 (5 bases). This CDR3 has 16 amino acids. Trimming shortened V by 1 base and J by 0 bases, and 10 bases separated the two germline ends. Germline V gene lookup returns CDR1 LGHDT and CDR2 YNNKEL (reference sequence). CDR3 in DNA: TGTGCCAGCAGCCAAGGTCCAGGGCATAGCAATCAGCCCCAGCATTTT. This translates into CASSQGPGHSNQPQHF.

This clonotype was found a few times. The V gene is TRBV6-1, the J gene TRBJ2-3; 15 positions agree with TRBD2. The CDR3 loop spans 18 amino acids. The germline gives CDR1 MNHNS, CDR2 SASEGT. Trimming at V came to 8 bases and at J to 0 bases, leaving 9 bases not matched to a gene. CDR3 nucleotides: TGTGCCAGCCTGCCGGGACTAGCGGGAGGTGGAAGCACAGATACGCAGTATTTT. Translated: CASLPGLAGGGSTDTQYF.